This T cell receptor beta chain was recovered during a study of T cells after yellow fever vaccination. One entry per CDR3 protein results from TCRdb running MiXCR on the 5' RACE reads. The sample holds around 610,000 distinct CDR3 sequences, approximately 13% seen once. In its sample, this clonotype was seen a few times. The origin of this receptor is a man younger than 40 who received the YFV17D yellow fever vaccine. The material was PBMCs, obtained on the day of the yellow fever booster vaccination.

The CDR3 DNA is TGTGCCAGCAGCCGCGCTCGGGCAGGGGCCAACGTCCTGACTTTC. This sequence encodes CASSRARAGANVLTF. The chain joins TRBV7-2 to TRBJ2-6, with no clear D. V was shortened by 5 bases and J by 4 bases, with 12 bases between the two germline ends. The CDR3 has 15 amino acids. CDR1 and CDR2 from the germline V gene are SGHTA and FQGNSA.